A single sample is the source of the 4 T cell receptor beta chains below, sequenced in a study of cytomegalovirus exposure and HLA in healthy donors. PCR was performed using 60 Vbeta and 13 Jbeta primers. Generated by immunoSEQ multiplex PCR, the TCRdb table keeps only in-frame clones and is missing some. The table includes fewer than 200,000 clones, 75% to 80% detected once. Source material: PBMCs. These receptors were obtained from a woman between 50 and 59 years old in good health and CMV-seropositive.

This chain uses TRBV6-5 with TRBJ1-5; 9 bases line up with TRBD1. V gave up 5 bases and J gave up 6 bases; unmatched junction bases: 5. CDR3 length: 14 amino acids. The V gene's germline CDR1 is MNHEY and CDR2 SVGAGI. The CDR3 DNA sequence: TGTGCCAGCAGTGAACAGGGGGCGGGTCAGCCCCAGCATTTT. Protein sequence: CASSEQGAGQPQHF.

This rearrangement joins TRBV30 to TRBJ1-6; 9 bases fit TRBD1. CDR1 is GTSNPN and CDR2 is SVGIG in the germline V gene (reference sequence). CDR3 size: 12 residues. The ends lost 5 bases at V and 14 bases at J; junction bases unmatched: 7. The DNA of the CDR3 is TGTGCCTGGTCCGGGACAGGGATTACCCTCCACTTT. It yields the protein CAWSGTGITLHF.

V is TRBV7-9 and J is TRBJ1-6, with TRBD1 identical over 8 bases. CDR3 length equals 18 residues. CDR1 and CDR2 (germline): SEHNR, FQNEAQ (reference sequence). Trimming took 4 bases from V and 4 from J; bases not matched to a gene: 12. CDR3 amino acids: CASSSGQGSVPYNSPLHF. CDR3 DNA sequence: TGTGCCAGCAGCTCCGGACAGGGCTCAGTACCATATAATTCACCCCTCCACTTT.

J is TRBJ2-1 and V is TRBV10-3, with D possibly matching TRBD2 (6 bases). The CDR3 is 14 amino acids. V was trimmed by 3 bases and J by 7 bases, leaving 13 bases between them. CDR1 is ENHRY and CDR2 is SYGVKD in the germline V gene. The CDR3 loop is CAISDGPGGNEQFF. The DNA for the CDR3 is TGTGCCATCAGTGACGGACCCGGAGGGAATGAGCAGTTCTTC.